This T cell receptor beta chain was sequenced for a study of blood T cell repertoires in COVID-19. About the research overall: From the United States, Italy and Spain came samples of acute and convalescent COVID-19. Sample material is recorded as cDNA or gDNA derived from T cells, B-cell-depleted T cells, or PBMCs.

How the authors handled the data: Using reference gene primer amplification, nucleated cell counts were estimated. Clones were read by immunoSEQ multiplex PCR, and TCRdb kept only the in-frame ones, dropping some. For V, J and clone size, that table is used; D and trimming come from the DNA. The table has roughly 100,000 clones, approximately 81% seen once. V dropped 5 bases and J dropped 3; count of bases not matched to a gene: 7. This CDR3 region has 15 residues. Germline V gives CDR1 SGHRS, CDR2 YFSETQ. The sequenced sample consisted of peripheral blood. The receptor was isolated from a man at least 80 years old with acute or convalescent COVID-19. The chain recombines TRBV5-1 with TRBJ2-1; 8 bases map to TRBD2. The CDR3: CASRLAEGYYNEQFF. CDR3 nucleotide sequence: TGCGCCAGCAGACTAGCGGAGGGGTACTACAATGAGCAGTTCTTC.